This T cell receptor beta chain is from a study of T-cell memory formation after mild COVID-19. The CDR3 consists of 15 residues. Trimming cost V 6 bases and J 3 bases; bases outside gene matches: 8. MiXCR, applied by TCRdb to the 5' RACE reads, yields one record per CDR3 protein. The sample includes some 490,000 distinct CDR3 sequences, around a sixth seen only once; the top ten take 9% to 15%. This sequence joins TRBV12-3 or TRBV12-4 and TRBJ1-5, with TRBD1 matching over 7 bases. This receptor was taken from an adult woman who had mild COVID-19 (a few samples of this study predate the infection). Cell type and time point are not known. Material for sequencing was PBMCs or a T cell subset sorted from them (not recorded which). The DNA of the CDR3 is TGTGCCAGCAGGCAGGGGGGGACCAACAATCAGCCCCAGCATTTT. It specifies CASRQGGTNNQPQHF.